The 20 T cell receptor beta chains below all came from one sample that was sequenced in a study of OX40 agonist ivuxolimab in advanced cancers. Sequenced by immunoSEQ multiplex PCR; TCRdb stores in-frame clones only, minus some. Of over 50,000 clones listed, around four fifths were seen once; the top ten hold just under 4%. The sample was CD4+ or CD8+ T cells sorted from blood, taken in a trial of the OX40 agonist ivuxolimab. These receptors all come from an adult with an advanced solid tumor such as melanoma, head and neck, liver or kidney cancer.

The gene calls are TRBV5-1 and TRBJ1-4; 7 bases fit TRBD1. The CDR3 is 14 amino acids. V shed 0 bases and J 8 bases; nucleotides not matched to a gene: 4. Germline CDR1 reads SGHRS; CDR2 reads YFSETQ. CDR3 sequence (DNA): TGCGCCAGCAGCTTGGAAGGGGGCGAGGAAAAACTGTTTTTT. This gives the protein CASSLEGGEEKLFF.

The chain carries TRBV28 and TRBJ1-2; 7 bases align to TRBD1. Germline trimming cut 7 bases from V and 4 bases from J; bases unmatched to any gene: 6. There are 13 residues in the CDR3. In germline, CDR1 is MDHEN, CDR2 SYDVKM. CDR3 sequence reads: CASNPAGGYGYTF. In DNA form, the CDR3 reads TGTGCCAGCAACCCCGCAGGGGGCTATGGCTACACCTTC.

The gene calls are TRBV29-1 and TRBJ1-6; D gene ambiguous. Looked up from germline, CDR1 is SQVTM and CDR2 is ANQGSEA. The V and J ends lost 7 bases and 7 bases respectively, with 11 bases between them. The CDR3 is 12 residues long. The CDR3 loop is CSAQDTNSPLHF. The CDR3 bases are TGCAGCGCACAAGACACGAATTCACCCCTCCACTTT.

This clone showed up just a few times. This chain joins TRBV7-6 and TRBJ1-6; D is unclear. This CDR3 has 14 amino acids. Germline loops: CDR1 SGHVS, CDR2 FNYEAQ. The V and J ends lost 3 bases and 8 bases respectively, with 11 bases between them. CDR3 in DNA: TGTGCCAGCAGCTTTGATTTGGGAGATTCACCCCTCCACTTT. It yields the protein CASSFDLGDSPLHF.

V is TRBV28 and J is TRBJ1-3; D ambiguous. Germline CDR1 and CDR2: MDHEN and SYDVKM. This CDR3 has 12 residues. Trimming removed 6 bases from V and 4 bases from J, with 7 bases in between. For the CDR3, the DNA is TGTGCCAGCAGGTTTAAGGGAAACACCATATATTTT. As protein: CASRFKGNTIYF.

The chain joins TRBV28 to TRBJ2-2; D is tentatively TRBD1 or TRBD2 (5 bases each). Trimming took 2 bases from V and 5 from J, leaving 12 bases between them. Germline lookup yields CDR1 MDHEN and CDR2 SYDVKM. This CDR3 contains 15 residues. The CDR3 coding sequence is TGTGCCAGCAGTTTAGGGGGTGGTGGGACCGGGGAGCTGTTTTTT. Translation gives CASSLGGGGTGELFF.

The rearrangement uses TRBV18 and TRBJ2-1; TRBD2 agrees at 16 bases. CDR1 KGHSH and CDR2 LQKENI come from the germline V gene. The junction had 6 bases not matched to a gene; V was cut back by 6 bases and J by 7 bases. CDR3 length equals 16 residues. In DNA, the CDR3 is TGTGCCAGCTCCGGGACTAGCGGGGGGGCCCAAAATGAGCAGTTCTTC. It yields the protein CASSGTSGGAQNEQFF.

This chain uses TRBV4-3 with TRBJ2-7, with D tentatively TRBD2 (7 bases). CDR1 is LGHNA, CDR2 YSLEER, per germline. The V and J ends lost 0 bases and 2 bases respectively, with 14 bases between them. CDR3 length: 16 amino acids. The CDR3 DNA reads TGCGCCAGCAGCCAAGATTCGGGGGGCAGTCCCTACGAGCAGTACTTC. Amino acid sequence: CASSQDSGGSPYEQYF.

V and J are TRBV5-1 and TRBJ1-2; the D gene is possibly TRBD1 (5 bases). From germline, CDR1 is SGHRS and CDR2 YFSETQ. V dropped 2 bases and J dropped 0 bases, with 8 bases sitting between them. CDR3 length equals 14 residues. CDR3: CASSFGGSNYGYTF. The CDR3 nucleotides are TGCGCCAGCAGCTTTGGGGGATCTAACTATGGCTACACCTTC.

The rearrangement links TRBV7-2 to TRBJ2-3; D unresolved. Germline CDR1 is SGHTA and CDR2 is FQGNSA. V lost 1 base and J 2 bases, leaving 10 bases between the germline ends. This CDR3 comprises 15 residues. CDR3 sequence reads: CASSLGETFTDTQYF. For the CDR3, the DNA is TGTGCCAGCAGCTTAGGCGAAACCTTCACAGATACGCAGTATTTT.

J is TRBJ2-3 and V is TRBV18, with 10 bases lining up with TRBD2. V shed 0 bases, J shed 0 bases, and the junction held 3 bases outside the gene matches. Germline CDR1 and CDR2: KGHSH and LQKENI. The CDR3 spans 17 residues. The CDR3 DNA reads TGTGCCAGCTCACCACCGGGACTAGCGTCTAGCACAGATACGCAGTATTTT. Amino acids: CASSPPGLASSTDTQYF.

This sequence joins TRBV19 and TRBJ2-2; D unclear. The germline CDR1 and CDR2 sequences are LNHDA and SQIVND (reference sequence). This CDR3 has 15 residues. V lost 3 bases and J 3 bases, leaving 11 bases between the germline ends. The DNA for the CDR3 is TGTGCCAGTAGTATTGGGCTCCAACACACCGGGGAGCTGTTTTTT. Translation: CASSIGLQHTGELFF.

In its sample, this clone was seen a few times. The chain employs TRBV18 and TRBJ2-5; D remains ambiguous. Germline V CDR1 and CDR2: KGHSH, LQKENI. The CDR3 sequence is 15 residues long. Trimming left V 6 bases short and J 5 bases short, with 19 bases between. CDR3: CASSPMALREETQYF. In DNA form, the CDR3 reads TGTGCCAGCTCGCCAATGGCGCTTCGAGAGGAGACCCAGTACTTC. Using reference TRBV18 and TRBJ2-5 for the parts outside the CDR3, the full variable domain is NAGVMQNPRHLVRRRGQEARLRCSPMKGHSHVYWYRQLPEEGLKFMVYLQKENIIDESGMPKERFSAEFPKEGPSILRIQQVVRGDSAAYFCASSPMALREETQYFGPGTRLLVL.

V usage is TRBV30 and J usage is TRBJ2-3; 9 bases match TRBD1. Losses at the gene ends were 5 bases for V and 3 bases for J; bases not matched to a gene: 3. This CDR3 is built from 13 residues. CDR1 GTSNPN and CDR2 SVGIG come from the germline V gene (reference sequence). The CDR3 DNA sequence: TGTGCCTGGGACAGGGGGGGAACAGATACGCAGTATTTT. It translates to CAWDRGGTDTQYF. The whole variable domain, filled in from reference TRBV30 and TRBJ2-3, reads SQTIHQWPATLVQPVGSPLSLECTVEGTSNPNLYWYRQAAGRGLQLLFYSVGIGQISSEVPQNLSASRPQDRQFILSSKKLLLSDSGFYLCAWDRGGTDTQYFGPGTRLTVL.

The CDR3 sequence: CASSAQTGGGYTF. In DNA, the CDR3 is TGTGCCAGCAGCGCCCAAACGGGGGGTGGCTACACCTTC. The chain employs TRBV9 and TRBJ1-2, with D perhaps TRBD1 (5 bases). The germline V gene encodes CDR1 SGDLS and CDR2 YYNGEE. There are 13 residues in the CDR3. V was pared by 3 bases and J by 7 bases, with 13 bases between. The variable domain in full, completed from reference TRBV9 and TRBJ1-2, reads DSGVTQTPKHLITATGQRVTLRCSPRSGDLSVYWYQQSLDQGLQFLIQYYNGEERAKGNILERFSAQQFPDLHSELNLSSLELGDSALYFCASSAQTGGGYTFGSGTRLTVV.

The rearrangement links TRBV28 to TRBJ1-2; D is possibly TRBD1 (6 bases). CDR3 size: 13 residues. V lost 3 bases and J 6 bases, leaving 11 bases between the germline ends. Germline CDR1 and CDR2: MDHEN and SYDVKM. The CDR3, as DNA: TGTGCCAGCAGTTTTTTCCAGGGGAATGGCTACACCTTC. Protein sequence: CASSFFQGNGYTF.

The rearrangement uses TRBV5-1 and TRBJ2-5; 7 nucleotides agree with TRBD1. Germline trimming cut 1 base from V and 2 bases from J; bases unmatched to any gene: 5. There are 15 residues in the CDR3. CDR1 is SGHRS, CDR2 YFSETQ, per germline. The CDR3 sequence: CASSLLQGKQETQYF. The CDR3 DNA sequence: TGCGCCAGCAGCTTGCTACAGGGGAAACAAGAGACCCAGTACTTC. Filled out from reference TRBV5-1 and TRBJ2-5, the complete variable domain reads KAGVTQTPRYLIKTRGQQVTLSCSPISGHRSVSWYQQTPGQGLQFLFEYFSETQRNKGNFPGRFSGRQFSNSRSEMNVSTLELGDSALYLCASSLLQGKQETQYFGPGTRLLVL.

Only a few counts were recorded for this clone. The chain employs TRBV10-3 and TRBJ1-2; 7 bases are shared with TRBD1. CDR1 is ENHRY, CDR2 SYGVKD, per germline. V gave up 4 bases and J gave up 3 bases; unmatched junction bases: 5. This CDR3 has 14 amino acids. In DNA, the CDR3 is TGTGCCATCAGTGGCGGGACAGCGGACTATGGCTACACCTTC. As protein: CAISGGTADYGYTF.

The chain links TRBV11-3 to TRBJ2-4; D possibly matches TRBD1 or TRBD2 (7 bases each). This CDR3 spans 16 amino acids. CDR1 is SGHNT and CDR2 is YENEEA in the germline V gene. V was shortened by 5 bases and J by 4 bases, with 18 bases between the two germline ends. The CDR3 coding sequence is TGTGCCAGCAGCGGAGTCGACAGGGAGGGTAAAAACATTCAGTACTTC. Its protein product is CASSGVDREGKNIQYF.

The chain links TRBV29-1 to TRBJ2-4; D is tentatively TRBD1 or TRBD2 (5 bases each). CDR3 length equals 11 residues. Germline loops: CDR1 SQVTM, CDR2 ANQGSEA. CDR3 bases: TGCAGTGCCAGGGAGAAAAACATTCAGTACTTC. This encodes CSAREKNIQYF.